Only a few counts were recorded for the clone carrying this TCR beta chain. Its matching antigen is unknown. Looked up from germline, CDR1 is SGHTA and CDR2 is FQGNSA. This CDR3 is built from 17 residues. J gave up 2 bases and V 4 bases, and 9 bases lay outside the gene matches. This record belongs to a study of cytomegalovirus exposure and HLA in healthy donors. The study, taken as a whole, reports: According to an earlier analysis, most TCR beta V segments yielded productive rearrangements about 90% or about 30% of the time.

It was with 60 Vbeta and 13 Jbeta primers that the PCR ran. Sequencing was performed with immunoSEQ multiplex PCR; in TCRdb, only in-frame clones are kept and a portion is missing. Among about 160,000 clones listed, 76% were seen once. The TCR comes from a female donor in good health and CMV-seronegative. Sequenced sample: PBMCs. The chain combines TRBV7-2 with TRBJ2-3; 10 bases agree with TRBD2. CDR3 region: CASSSRIAGGSTDTQYF. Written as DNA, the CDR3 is TGTGCCAGCAGCTCCAGAATAGCGGGGGGTTCCACAGATACGCAGTATTTT.